The TCR beta chain described here comes from a study of T cell clonotyping in hematopoietic cell transplantation. Study summary: Blood collection times were about day -28 and days 30, 100, 180 posttransplant. Overall study results and limits: At the given depth, recipient repertoires were over 97% de novo clonotypes. Cells were unsorted, so CD4 and CD8 contributions were not separated.

Profiling relied on immunoSEQ multiplex PCR, and the TCRdb table lists in-frame clones only, not all of them. Of approximately 3,000 clones listed, about 90% are singletons. Per germline, CDR1 SEHNR and CDR2 FQNEAQ (reference sequence). The CDR3 extends over 15 amino acids. With 5 bases removed from V and 4 bases from J, the gap between germline ends came to 16 bases. Comment on this clone: No antigen is known for it.

Specimen: PBMCs, collected at the time of graft-versus-host disease after allogeneic stem cell transplant. V and J are TRBV7-9 and TRBJ2-3; D is undetermined. The receptor's source is a male patient between 60 and 69 years old who had an allogeneic stem cell transplant from a related donor, so the T cells may come from the graft donor. Some clones in this sample may be carry-over from other donors' samples. In DNA form, the CDR3 reads TGTGCCAGCAGCCAAGGACCAGGACGGGCAGATACGCAGTATTTT. Protein: CASSQGPGRADTQYF.